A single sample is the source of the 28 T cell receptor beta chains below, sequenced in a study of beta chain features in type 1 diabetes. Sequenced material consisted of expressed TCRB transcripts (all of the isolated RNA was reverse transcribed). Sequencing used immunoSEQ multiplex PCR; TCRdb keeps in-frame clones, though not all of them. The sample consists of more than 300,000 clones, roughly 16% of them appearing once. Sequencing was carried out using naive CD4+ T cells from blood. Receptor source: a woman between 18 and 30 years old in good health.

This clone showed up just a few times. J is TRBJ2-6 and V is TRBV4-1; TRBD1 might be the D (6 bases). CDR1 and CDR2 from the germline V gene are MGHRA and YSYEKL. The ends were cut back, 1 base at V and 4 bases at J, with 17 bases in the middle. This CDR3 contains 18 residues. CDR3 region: CASSQGAQGAGGANVLTF. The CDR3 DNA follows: TGCGCCAGCAGCCAAGGGGCACAGGGTGCTGGAGGGGCCAACGTCCTGACTTTC.

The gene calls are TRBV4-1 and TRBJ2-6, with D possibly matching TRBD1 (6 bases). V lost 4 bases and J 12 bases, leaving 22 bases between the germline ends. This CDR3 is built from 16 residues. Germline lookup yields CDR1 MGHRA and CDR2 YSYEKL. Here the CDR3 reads CASSRLPGQFVSVLTF. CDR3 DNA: TGCGCCAGCAGCCGACTACCCGGACAGTTTGTAAGCGTCCTGACTTTC.

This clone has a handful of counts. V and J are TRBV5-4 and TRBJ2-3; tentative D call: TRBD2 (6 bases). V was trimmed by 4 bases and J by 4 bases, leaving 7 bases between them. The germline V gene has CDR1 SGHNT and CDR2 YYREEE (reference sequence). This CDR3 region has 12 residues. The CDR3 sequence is CASSTGADTQYF. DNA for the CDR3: TGTGCCAGCAGCACGGGGGCAGATACGCAGTATTTT.

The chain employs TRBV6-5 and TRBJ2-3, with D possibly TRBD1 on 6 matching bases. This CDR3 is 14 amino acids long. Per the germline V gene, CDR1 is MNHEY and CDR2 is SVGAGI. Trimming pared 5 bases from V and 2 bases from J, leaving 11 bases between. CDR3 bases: TGTGCCAGCAGTCCCGACAGGCCCACAGATACGCAGTATTTT. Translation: CASSPDRPTDTQYF.

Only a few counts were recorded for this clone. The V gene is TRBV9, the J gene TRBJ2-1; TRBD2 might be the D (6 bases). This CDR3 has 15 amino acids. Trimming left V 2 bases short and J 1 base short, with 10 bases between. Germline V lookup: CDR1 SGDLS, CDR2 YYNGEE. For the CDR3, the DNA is TGTGCCAGCAGCGTCCTGGGGACTTCCTACAATGAGCAGTTCTTC. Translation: CASSVLGTSYNEQFF. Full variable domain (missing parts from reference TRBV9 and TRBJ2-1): DSGVTQTPKHLITATGQRVTLRCSPRSGDLSVYWYQQSLDQGLQFLIQYYNGEERAKGNILERFSAQQFPDLHSELNLSSLELGDSALYFCASSVLGTSYNEQFFGPGTRLTVL.

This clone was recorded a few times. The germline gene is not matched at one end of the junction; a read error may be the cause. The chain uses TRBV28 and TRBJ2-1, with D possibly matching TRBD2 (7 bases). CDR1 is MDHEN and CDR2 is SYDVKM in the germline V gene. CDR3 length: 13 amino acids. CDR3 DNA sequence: TGTGCCAGCAGTTTCCCCAGAGGGGGGGTTTGGCTCTTC. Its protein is CASSFPRGGVWLF.

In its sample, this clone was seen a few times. The CDR3 DNA is TGTGCCAGCAGCGTAGACATGAATCAGCCCCAGCATTTT. It codes for CASSVDMNQPQHF. The chain uses TRBV9 and TRBJ1-5; D call uncertain. The CDR3 spans 13 residues. Trimming left V 0 bases short and J 4 bases short, with 5 bases between. Per the germline V gene, CDR1 is SGDLS and CDR2 is YYNGEE. The full variable domain, in which reference TRBV9 and TRBJ1-5 provide the parts outside the CDR3, is DSGVTQTPKHLITATGQRVTLRCSPRSGDLSVYWYQQSLDQGLQFLIQYYNGEERAKGNILERFSAQQFPDLHSELNLSSLELGDSALYFCASSVDMNQPQHFGDGTRLSIL.

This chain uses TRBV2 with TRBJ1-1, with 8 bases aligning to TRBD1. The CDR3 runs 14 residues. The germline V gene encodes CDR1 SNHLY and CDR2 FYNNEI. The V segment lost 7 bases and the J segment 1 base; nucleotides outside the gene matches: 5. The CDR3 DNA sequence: TGTGCCAGCATGAGGACAGGGAGGAACACTGAAGCTTTCTTT. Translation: CASMRTGRNTEAFF.

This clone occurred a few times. The CDR3 loop is CASSQDRGDNYGYTF. CDR3 DNA: TGTGCCAGCAGCCAGGACAGGGGGGATAACTATGGCTACACCTTC. The chain couples TRBV7-9 to TRBJ1-2; 10 bases agree with TRBD1. The CDR3 spans 15 residues. With V trimmed by 5 bases and J by 1 base, 4 bases remained unmatched. CDR1 and CDR2 from the germline V gene are SEHNR and FQNEAQ (reference sequence).

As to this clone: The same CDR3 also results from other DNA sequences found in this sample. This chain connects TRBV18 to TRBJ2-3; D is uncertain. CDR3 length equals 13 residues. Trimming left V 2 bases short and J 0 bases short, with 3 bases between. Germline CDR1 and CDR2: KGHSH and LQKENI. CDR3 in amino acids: CASSPSSTDTQYF. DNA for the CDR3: TGTGCCAGCTCACCATCAAGCACAGATACGCAGTATTTT.

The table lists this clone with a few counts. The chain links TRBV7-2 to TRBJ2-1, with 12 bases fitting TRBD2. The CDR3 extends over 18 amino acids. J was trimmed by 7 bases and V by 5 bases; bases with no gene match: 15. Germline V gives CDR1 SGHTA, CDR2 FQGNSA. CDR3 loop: CASSPQGTLAGGWNEQFF. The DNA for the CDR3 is TGTGCCAGCAGCCCCCAGGGGACTCTAGCGGGAGGGTGGAATGAGCAGTTCTTC.

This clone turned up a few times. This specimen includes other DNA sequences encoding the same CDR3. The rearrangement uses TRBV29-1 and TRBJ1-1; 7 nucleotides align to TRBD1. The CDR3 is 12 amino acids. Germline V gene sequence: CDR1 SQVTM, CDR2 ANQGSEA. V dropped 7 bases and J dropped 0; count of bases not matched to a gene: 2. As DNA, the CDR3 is TGCAGCGCGGGACAGATGAACACTGAAGCTTTCTTT. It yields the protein CSAGQMNTEAFF.

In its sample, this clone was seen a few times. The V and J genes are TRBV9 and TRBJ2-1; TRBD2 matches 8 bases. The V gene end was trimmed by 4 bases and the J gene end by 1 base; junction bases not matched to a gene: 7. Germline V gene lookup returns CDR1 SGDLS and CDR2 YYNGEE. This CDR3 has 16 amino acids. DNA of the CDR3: TGTGCCAGCAGCCCCACGGGAGGGAGGTCCTACAATGAGCAGTTCTTC. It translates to CASSPTGGRSYNEQFF.

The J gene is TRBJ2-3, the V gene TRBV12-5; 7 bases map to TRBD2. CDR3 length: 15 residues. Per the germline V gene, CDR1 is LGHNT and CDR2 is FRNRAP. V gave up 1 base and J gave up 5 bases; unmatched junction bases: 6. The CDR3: CASGLEGLPGDTQYF. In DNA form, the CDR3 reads TGTGCTAGTGGTTTGGAGGGACTACCGGGAGATACGCAGTATTTT.

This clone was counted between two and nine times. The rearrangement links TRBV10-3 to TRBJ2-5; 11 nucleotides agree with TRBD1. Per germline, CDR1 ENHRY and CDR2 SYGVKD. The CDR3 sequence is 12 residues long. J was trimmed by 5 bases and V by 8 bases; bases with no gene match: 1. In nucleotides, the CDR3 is TGTGCCATCGGACAGGGGGCTGAGACCCAGTACTTC. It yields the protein CAIGQGAETQYF.

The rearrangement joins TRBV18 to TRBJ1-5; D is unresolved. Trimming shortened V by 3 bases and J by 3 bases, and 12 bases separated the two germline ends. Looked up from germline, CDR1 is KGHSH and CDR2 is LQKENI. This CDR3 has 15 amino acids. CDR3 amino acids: CASSPNDGLNQPQHF. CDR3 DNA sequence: TGTGCCAGCTCACCGAACGACGGACTCAATCAGCCCCAGCATTTT.

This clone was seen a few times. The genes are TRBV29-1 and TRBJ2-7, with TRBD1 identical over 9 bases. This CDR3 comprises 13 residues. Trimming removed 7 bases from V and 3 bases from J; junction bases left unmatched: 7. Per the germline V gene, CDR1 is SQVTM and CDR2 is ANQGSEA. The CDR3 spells CSAGQGTIYEQYF. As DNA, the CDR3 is TGCAGCGCCGGACAGGGGACAATCTACGAGCAGTACTTC.

CDR3 in DNA: TGCAGCGTCTCGGGAGGGGGTCCTTACGAGCAGTACTTC. Protein product: CSVSGGGPYEQYF. This chain joins TRBV29-1 and TRBJ2-7; 8 bases are a match to TRBD2. Germline CDR1 reads SQVTM; CDR2 reads ANQGSEA. The CDR3 contains 13 residues. V was pared by 6 bases and J by 4 bases, with 8 bases of the junction left unmatched.

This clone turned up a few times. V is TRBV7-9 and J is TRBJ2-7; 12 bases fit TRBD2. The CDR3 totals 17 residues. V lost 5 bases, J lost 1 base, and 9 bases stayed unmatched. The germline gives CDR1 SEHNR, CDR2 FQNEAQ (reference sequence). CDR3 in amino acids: CASSPLAGGPPSYEQYF. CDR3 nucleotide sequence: TGTGCCAGCAGCCCACTAGCGGGAGGACCCCCTTCCTACGAGCAGTACTTC.

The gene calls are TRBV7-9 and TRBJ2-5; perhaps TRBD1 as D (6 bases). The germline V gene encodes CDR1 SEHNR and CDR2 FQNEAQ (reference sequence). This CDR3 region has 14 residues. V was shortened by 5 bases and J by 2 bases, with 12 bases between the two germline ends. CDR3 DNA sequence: TGTGCCAGCAGCCTTCGGGACACTCAAGAGACCCAGTACTTC. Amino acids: CASSLRDTQETQYF.

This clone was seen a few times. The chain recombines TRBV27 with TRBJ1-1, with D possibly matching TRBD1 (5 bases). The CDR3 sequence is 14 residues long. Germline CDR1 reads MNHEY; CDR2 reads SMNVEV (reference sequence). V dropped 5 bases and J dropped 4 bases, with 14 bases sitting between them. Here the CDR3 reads CASSPQGRGTEAFF. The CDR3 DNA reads TGTGCCAGCAGTCCCCAGGGTCGAGGCACTGAAGCTTTCTTT.

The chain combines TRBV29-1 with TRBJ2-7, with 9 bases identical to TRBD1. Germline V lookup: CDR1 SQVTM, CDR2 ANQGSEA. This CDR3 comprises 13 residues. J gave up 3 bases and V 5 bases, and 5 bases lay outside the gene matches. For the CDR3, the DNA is TGCAGCGTTACAGGGGGCGACGACTACGAGCAGTACTTC. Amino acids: CSVTGGDDYEQYF.

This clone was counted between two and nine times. CDR3 sequence reads: CSVTTGVINTEAFF. The CDR3 nucleotides read TGCAGCGTGACGACGGGGGTTATAAACACTGAAGCTTTCTTT. The rearrangement joins TRBV29-1 to TRBJ1-1; TRBD1 is a possible D gene (5 bases). V lost 6 bases to trimming and J lost 2 bases, with 16 bases between them. Germline V gene lookup returns CDR1 SQVTM and CDR2 ANQGSEA. This CDR3 region has 14 residues.

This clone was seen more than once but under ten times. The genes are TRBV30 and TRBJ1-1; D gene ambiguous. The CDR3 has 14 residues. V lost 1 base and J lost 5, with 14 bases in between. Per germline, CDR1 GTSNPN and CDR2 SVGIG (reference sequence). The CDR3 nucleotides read TGTGCCTGGAGTGACATGGTATTTTATACTGAAGCTTTCTTT. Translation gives CAWSDMVFYTEAFF.

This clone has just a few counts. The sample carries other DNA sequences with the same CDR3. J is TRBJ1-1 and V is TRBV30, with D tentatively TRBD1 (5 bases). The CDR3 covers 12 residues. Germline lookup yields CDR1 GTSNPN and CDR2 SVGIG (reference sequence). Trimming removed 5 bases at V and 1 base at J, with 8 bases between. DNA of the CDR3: TGTGCCTGGGGACACCCGAACACTGAAGCTTTCTTT. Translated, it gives CAWGHPNTEAFF.

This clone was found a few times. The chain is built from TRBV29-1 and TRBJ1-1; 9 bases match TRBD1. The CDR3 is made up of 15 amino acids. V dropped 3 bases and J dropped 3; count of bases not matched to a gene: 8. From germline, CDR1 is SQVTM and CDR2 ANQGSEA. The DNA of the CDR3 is TGCAGCGTTGAGCAGTACCACAGGGGGCACACTGAAGCTTTCTTT. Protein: CSVEQYHRGHTEAFF.

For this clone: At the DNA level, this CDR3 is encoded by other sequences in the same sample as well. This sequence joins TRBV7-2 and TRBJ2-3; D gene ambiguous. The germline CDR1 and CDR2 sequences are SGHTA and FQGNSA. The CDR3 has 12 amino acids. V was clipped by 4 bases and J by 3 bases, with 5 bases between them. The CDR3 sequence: CASSSYTDTQYF. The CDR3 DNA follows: TGTGCCAGCAGCTCCTATACAGATACGCAGTATTTT.

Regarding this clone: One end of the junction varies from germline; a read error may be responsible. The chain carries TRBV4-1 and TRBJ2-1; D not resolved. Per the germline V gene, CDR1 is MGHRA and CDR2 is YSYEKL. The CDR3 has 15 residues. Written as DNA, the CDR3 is TGTGCCAGCAGCCAAGAATTAGTTAGAAACAATGAGCAGTTCTTC. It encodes CASSQELVRNNEQFF.